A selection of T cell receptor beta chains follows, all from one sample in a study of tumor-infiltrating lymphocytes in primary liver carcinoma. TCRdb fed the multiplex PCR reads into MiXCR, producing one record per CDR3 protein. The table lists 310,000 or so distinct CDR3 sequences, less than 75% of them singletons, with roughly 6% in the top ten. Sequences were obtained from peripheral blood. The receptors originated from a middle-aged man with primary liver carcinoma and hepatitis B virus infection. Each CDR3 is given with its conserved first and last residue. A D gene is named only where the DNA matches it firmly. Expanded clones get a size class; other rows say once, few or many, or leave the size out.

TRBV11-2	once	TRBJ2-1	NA	TGTGCCAGAAGCTCAGGATTAACCACTACCAACAATGAGCAGTTCTTC	CARSSGLTTTNNEQFF
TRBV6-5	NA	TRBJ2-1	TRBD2	TGTACCAGCAGTCGTCCACTAGCGCATAACAATGAGCAGTTCTTC	CTSSRPLAHNNEQFF
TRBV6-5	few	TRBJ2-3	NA	TGTGCCAGCAGTTACTTGGGGGTCCCCCACACAGATACGCAGTATTTT	CASSYLGVPHTDTQYF
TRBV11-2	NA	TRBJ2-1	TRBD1	TGTGCCAGCAGCTCTCTCATCTTAGGACAGGGTCTCAATGAGCAGTTCTTC	CASSSLILGQGLNEQFF
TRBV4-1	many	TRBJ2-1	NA	TGCGCCAGCAGCGTCGGCAGGGTCAATGAGCAGTTCTTC	CASSVGRVNEQFF
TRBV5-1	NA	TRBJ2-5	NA	TGCGCCAGCAGCTTTATGGGAACGGGACAAGAGACCCAGTACTTC	CASSFMGTGQETQYF
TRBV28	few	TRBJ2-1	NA	TGTGCCATCCTAAGCGGAGGTACGAACAATGAGCAGTTCTTC	CAILSGGTNNEQFF
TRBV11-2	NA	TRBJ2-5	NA	TGTGCCAGCTGCCTCACAGAGGGCCCAGAGACCCAGTACTTC	CASCLTEGPETQYF
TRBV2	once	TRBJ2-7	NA	TGTGCCAGCAGTTACGGACGGACGGAGGAGCAGTACTTC	CASSYGRTEEQYF
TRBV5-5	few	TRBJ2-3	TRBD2	TGTGCCAGCAGCATCGGACTAGCGGGAAGCACAGATACGCAGTATTTT	CASSIGLAGSTDTQYF
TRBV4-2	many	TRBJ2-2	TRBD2	TGTGCCAGCACCAAGGGGCTAGCGGACACCGGGGAGCTGTTTTTT	CASTKGLADTGELFF
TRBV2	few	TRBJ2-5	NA	TGTGCCAGCAGTGAATACAGAAAAGAGACCCAGTACTTC	CASSEYRKETQYF
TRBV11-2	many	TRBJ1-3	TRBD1	TGTGCCAGCAGCTCCAGGGGGATTGGTGGAAACACCATATATTTT	CASSSRGIGGNTIYF
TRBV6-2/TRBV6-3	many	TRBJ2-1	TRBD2	TGTGCCAGCAGCCCCTCTAGCGGGAGTTCCTCCTACAATGAGCAGTTCTTC	CASSPSSGSSSYNEQFF
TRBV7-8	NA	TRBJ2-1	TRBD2	TGTGCCAGCAGCTTAGGCGGGGGTCCCTACAATGAGCAGTTCTTC	CASSLGGGPYNEQFF
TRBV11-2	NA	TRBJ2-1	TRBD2	TGTGCCAGCAGCTACTCTTCGACTAGCGGGAGGGGAGGCGGGTTCTTC	CASSYSSTSGRGGGFF
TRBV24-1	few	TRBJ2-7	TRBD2	TGTGCCACCAGACTTTCCGGGACTAGCGACGAGCAGTACTTC	CATRLSGTSDEQYF
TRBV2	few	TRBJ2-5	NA	TGTGCCAGCACATTCGACAGTCCCGAGACCCAGTACTTC	CASTFDSPETQYF
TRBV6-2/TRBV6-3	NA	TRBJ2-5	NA	TGTGCCATCAGTTCGTACCATTACAGGGCTCAATACCAAGGGACCCAGTACTTC	CAISSYHYRAQYQGTQYF
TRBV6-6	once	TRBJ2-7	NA	TGTGCCAGCAGTTATAACTTGGTCTACGAGCAGTACTTC	CASSYNLVYEQYF
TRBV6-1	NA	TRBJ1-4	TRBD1	TGTGCCAGCAGTGTATACAGGGGTGAAAAACTGTTTTTT	CASSVYRGEKLFF
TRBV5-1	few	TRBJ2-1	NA	TGCGCCAGCAGCTTGCATTCGGGCTCCTACAATGAGCAGTTCTTC	CASSLHSGSYNEQFF
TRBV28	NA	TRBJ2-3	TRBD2	TGTGCCAGCAGACGCCGGGCTAGCGGGAGGACCGATGATACGCAGTATTTT	CASRRRASGRTDDTQYF
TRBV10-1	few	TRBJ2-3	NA	TGCGCCAGCAGTGCCAGGGTTCCTAGCACAGATACGCAGTATTTT	CASSARVPSTDTQYF
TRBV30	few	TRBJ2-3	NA	TGTGCCTGGAACGGAGCCAGGGCAGATACGCAGTATTTT	CAWNGARADTQYF
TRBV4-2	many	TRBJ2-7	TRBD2	TGTGCCAGCAGCCAAGTGTTTGGGACTAGCGGGACCTACGAGCAGTACTTC	CASSQVFGTSGTYEQYF
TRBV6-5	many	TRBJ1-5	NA	TGTGCCAGCAAACCAGGGGTTAATCAGCCCCAGCATTTT	CASKPGVNQPQHF
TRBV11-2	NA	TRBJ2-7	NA	TGTGCCAACAGCTTAGGTGTCCATGATGTGCCCTACGAGCAGTACTTC	CANSLGVHDVPYEQYF
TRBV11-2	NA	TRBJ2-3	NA	TGTGCCAGCAGCTCAACAGCTAGCACAGATGCGCAGTATTTT	CASSSTASTDAQYF